Shown below are 28 T cell receptor beta chains from a single sample sequenced in a study of blood T cell repertoires in COVID-19 (dated by TCRdb to the early 2020s). Library preparation used the immunoSEQ multiplex PCR assay. The table was pulled from immuneACCESS by TCRdb, which kept in-frame rearrangements only. Such tables lose some clones; where checked, under half of the loss comes from unresolved V genes, and the rest has no known cause. In all, the sample holds about 180,000 clones, and roughly 89% of those were seen once. The ten largest clones capture roughly an eighth of the sample. Sample: peripheral blood. The receptors stem from a woman in her 70s with COVID-19, enrolled during active disease.

V and J are TRBV15 and TRBJ2-1; D uncertain. Germline V lookup: CDR1 LNHNV, CDR2 YYDKDF (reference sequence). The CDR3 length is 13 residues. V was shortened by 0 bases and J by 5 bases, with 5 bases between the two germline ends. The CDR3 here is CATSRDNNNEQFF. DNA of the CDR3: TGTGCCACCAGCAGAGACAACAACAATGAGCAGTTCTTC.

The chain combines TRBV5-1 with TRBJ2-7; 7 nucleotides agree with TRBD1. The CDR3 extends over 14 amino acids. The V gene end was trimmed by 5 bases and the J gene end by 3 bases; junction bases not matched to a gene: 8. Per germline, CDR1 SGHRS and CDR2 YFSETQ. CDR3 nucleotides: TGCGCCAGCAGGCCTGGGGACAGTCGCTACGAGCAGTACTTC. Amino acid sequence: CASRPGDSRYEQYF.

The chain uses TRBV7-2 and TRBJ1-2; D not certain. V was pared by 2 bases and J by 3 bases, with 10 bases between. This CDR3 region has 14 residues. Germline lookup yields CDR1 SGHTA and CDR2 FQGNSA. The CDR3 reads CASSLLVRDYGYTF. The CDR3 DNA sequence: TGTGCCAGCAGCTTATTGGTCCGGGACTATGGCTACACCTTC.

Remarks on this clone: The identical CDR3 is also encoded by other nucleotide sequences in the sample. The chain employs TRBV5-1 and TRBJ1-1; D is unclear. The germline V and J ends were trimmed by 1 base and 1 base, with 8 bases remaining between them. Per germline, CDR1 SGHRS and CDR2 YFSETQ. The CDR3 is made up of 14 amino acids. CDR3 in DNA: TGCGCCAGCAGCTTGCAGGCGTCGAACACTGAAGCTTTCTTT. Encoded protein: CASSLQASNTEAFF.

The chain is built from TRBV9 and TRBJ2-3; TRBD2 matches at 12 bases. CDR3 length: 17 residues. Trimming took 3 bases from V and 1 from J; bases not matched to a gene: 6. Per germline, CDR1 SGDLS and CDR2 YYNGEE. In nucleotides, the CDR3 is TGTGCCAGCAGCGCGGAGACTAGCGGGGGACGCACAGATACGCAGTATTTT. Translating gives CASSAETSGGRTDTQYF.

The J gene is TRBJ1-2, the V gene TRBV6-8; 10 nucleotides line up with TRBD1. V was pared by 7 bases and J by 5 bases, with 16 bases of the junction left unmatched. Germline CDR1 reads MNHGY; CDR2 reads SAAAGT. The CDR3 has 17 residues. The CDR3 loop is CASMGSSGTGVVYGYTF. The DNA for the CDR3 is TGTGCCAGCATGGGGAGTTCGGGGACAGGGGTTGTTTATGGCTACACCTTC.

The chain employs TRBV11-3 and TRBJ2-2; D remains unclear. This CDR3 contains 16 residues. Trimming removed 2 bases at V and 1 base at J, with 11 bases between. CDR1 is SGHNT, CDR2 YENEEA, per germline. The CDR3 spells CASSLHSGGNTGELFF. DNA for the CDR3: TGTGCCAGCAGCTTACACTCTGGCGGGAACACCGGGGAGCTGTTTTTT.

The V call is TRBV2, the J call TRBJ1-5; no definite D call. Germline CDR1 SNHLY, CDR2 FYNNEI. V gave up 6 bases and J gave up 2 bases, with 14 bases separating them. The CDR3 runs to 15 residues. The CDR3 DNA reads TGTGCCAGCAGAGCCCTGGAGGGAGGCAATCAGCCCCAGCATTTT. Protein: CASRALEGGNQPQHF.

This chain connects TRBV30 to TRBJ1-2; no reliable D call. Per the germline V gene, CDR1 is GTSNPN and CDR2 is SVGIG (reference sequence). V was cut by 0 bases and J by 5 bases, with 10 bases left in between. This CDR3 contains 13 residues. In DNA form, the CDR3 reads TGTGCCTGGAGTGTCTCCGGGATGTATGGCTACACCTTC. It codes for CAWSVSGMYGYTF. The full variable domain, rest sourced from reference TRBV30 and TRBJ1-2, is SQTIHQWPATLVQPVGSPLSLECTVEGTSNPNLYWYRQAAGRGLQLLFYSVGIGQISSEVPQNLSASRPQDRQFILSSKKLLLSDSGFYLCAWSVSGMYGYTFGSGTRLTVV.

The DNA for the CDR3 is TGTGCCAGCAGCGCCAGCGGGTATGTTTTCTTT. Protein product: CASSASGYVFF. The V and J genes are TRBV9 and TRBJ1-1; unclear D gene. CDR1 is SGDLS, CDR2 YYNGEE, per germline. The V gene lost 3 bases and the J gene lost 13 bases, with 13 bases spanning the gap. The CDR3 sequence is 11 residues long.

This clone was picked up a small number of times. This chain connects TRBV20-1 to TRBJ2-7; 7 bases match TRBD1. Germline V gives CDR1 DFQATT, CDR2 SNEGSKA (reference sequence). The J segment lost 7 bases and the V segment lost 1 base, leaving 1 base of the junction unmatched. The CDR3 loop spans 11 amino acids. CDR3 bases: TGCAGTGCTAGAGGACAGGGAGAGCAGTACTTC. Its translation is CSARGQGEQYF.

The CDR3, as DNA: TGTGCCAGCAGCCAAGGGACTAGCGGGACTGCCTACGAGCAGTACTTC. Encoded protein: CASSQGTSGTAYEQYF. The V gene is TRBV3-1 (or the pseudogene TRBV3-2), the J gene TRBJ2-7, with 12 positions matching TRBD2. J gave up 2 bases and V 1 base, and 3 bases lay outside the gene matches. CDR3 length equals 16 residues. The V gene's germline CDR1 is LGHDT and CDR2 YNNKEL (reference sequence).

This clone appeared a single time. The gene calls are TRBV28 and TRBJ1-1, with 8 positions matching TRBD1. The CDR3 runs to 17 residues. CDR1 and CDR2 from the germline V gene are MDHEN and SYDVKM. Trimming at V came to 2 bases and at J to 7 bases, leaving 15 bases not matched to a gene. The CDR3 DNA sequence: TGTGCCAGCAGTTTAGCCACGGGAGCAGGGGGCTGGGGTGAAGCTTTCTTT. It yields the protein CASSLATGAGGWGEAFF. The whole variable domain, filled in from reference TRBV28 and TRBJ1-1, reads DVKVTQSSRYLVKRTGEKVFLECVQDMDHENMFWYRQDPGLGLRLIYFSYDVKMKEKGDIPEGYSVSREKKERFSLILESASTNQTSMYLCASSLATGAGGWGEAFFGQGTRLTVV.

This chain connects TRBV15 to TRBJ2-6; D unclear. The V and J ends lost 0 bases and 0 bases respectively, with 3 bases between them. The length of the CDR3 is 15 residues. Germline values: CDR1 LNHNV, CDR2 YYDKDF (reference sequence). The CDR3 DNA reads as TGTGCCACCAGCAGAGATAACTCTGGGGCCAACGTCCTGACTTTC. Translation gives CATSRDNSGANVLTF.

The V gene is TRBV5-1, the J gene TRBJ2-1, with 7 bases that match TRBD1. The V and J ends lost 1 base and 2 bases, in that order; junction bases with no gene match: 3. The CDR3 length is 15 residues. Germline V gene lookup returns CDR1 SGHRS and CDR2 YFSETQ. CDR3 protein: CASSLNQGAYNEQFF. CDR3 coding DNA: TGCGCCAGCAGCTTGAACCAGGGGGCCTACAATGAGCAGTTCTTC.

The chain carries TRBV7-2 and TRBJ2-3, with no clear D. The CDR3 is 13 amino acids. Germline lookup yields CDR1 SGHTA and CDR2 FQGNSA. V was cut by 3 bases and J by 5 bases, with 9 bases left in between. The CDR3 DNA follows: TGTGCCAGCAGCTTTCAAGCCGGAGATACGCAGTATTTT. Its protein product is CASSFQAGDTQYF.

The chain links TRBV7-9 to TRBJ1-1; D is ambiguous. V lost 9 bases, J lost 1 base, and 9 bases lay in between. CDR3 length equals 12 residues. Germline V gene data show CDR1 as SEHNR and CDR2 as FQNEAQ (reference sequence). CDR3 loop: CASLNPNTEAFF. Here the CDR3 DNA reads TGTGCCAGTCTAAACCCGAACACTGAAGCTTTCTTT.

This chain links TRBV11-2 with TRBJ2-2; 7 nucleotides line up with TRBD2. In germline, CDR1 is SGHAT, CDR2 FQNNGV. This CDR3 spans 16 amino acids. After removal of 2 bases from V and 5 bases from J, the junction contained 8 bases not matched to a gene. In DNA form, the CDR3 reads TGTGCCAGCAGCTTAAGCGGGCTAGCGGAGACCGGGGAGCTGTTTTTT. Translating it yields CASSLSGLAETGELFF.

This clone has just a few counts. CDR3 sequence (DNA): TGTGCCACCACAAAGGGGGACTCACCCCTCCACTTT. Its translation: CATTKGDSPLHF. V and J are TRBV15 and TRBJ1-6; TRBD1 might be the D (6 bases). This CDR3 spans 12 amino acids. Germline-derived CDR1 and CDR2 are LNHNV and YYDKDF (reference sequence). Trimming took off 7 bases at V and 10 bases at J, with 11 bases between the two ends. Based on the CDR3 plus reference TRBV15 and TRBJ1-6, the full variable domain is DAMVIQNPRYQVTQFGKPVTLSCSQTLNHNVMYWYQQKSSQAPKLLFHYYDKDFNNEADTPDNFQSRRPNTSFCFLDIRSPGLGDTAMYLCATTKGDSPLHFGNGTRLTVT.

The rearrangement joins TRBV24-1 to TRBJ2-1; 10 bases map to TRBD2. The CDR3 runs 14 residues. Germline CDR1 is KGHDR and CDR2 is SFDVKD. With V trimmed by 4 bases and J by 8 bases, 4 bases remained unmatched. The CDR3 loop reads CATSELGTSDEQFF. Written as DNA, the CDR3 is TGTGCCACCAGTGAACTCGGGACTAGCGATGAGCAGTTCTTC.

V gene TRBV7-9 combines with J gene TRBJ2-2, with D perhaps TRBD1 (6 bases). The germline CDR1 and CDR2 sequences are SEHNR and FQNEAQ (reference sequence). The CDR3 sequence is 15 residues long. Trimming shortened V by 5 bases and J by 0 bases, and 10 bases separated the two germline ends. The CDR3 region is CASSTRGANTGELFF. DNA for the CDR3: TGTGCCAGCAGCACCAGGGGCGCGAACACCGGGGAGCTGTTTTTT. Based on the CDR3 plus reference TRBV7-9 and TRBJ2-2, the full variable domain is DTGVSQNPRHKITKRGQNVTFRCDPISEHNRLYWYRQTLGQGPEFLTYFQNEAQLEKSRLLSDRFSAERPKGSFSTLEIQRTEQGDSAMYLCASSTRGANTGELFFGEGSRLTVL.

The chain has TRBV2 and TRBJ1-2; D remains ambiguous. The germline V and J ends were trimmed by 6 bases and 0 bases, with 11 bases remaining between them. Looked up from germline, CDR1 is SNHLY and CDR2 is FYNNEI. The CDR3 length is 14 residues. CDR3 protein: CASRLESTNYGYTF. The DNA of the CDR3 is TGTGCCAGCAGACTCGAATCGACTAACTATGGCTACACCTTC.

The chain has TRBV5-1 and TRBJ1-2; D is unresolved. This CDR3 has 13 residues. Germline CDR1 reads SGHRS; CDR2 reads YFSETQ. Trimming shortened V by 3 bases and J by 2 bases, and 8 bases separated the two germline ends. This chain's CDR3 is CASSSSANYGYTF. The CDR3 nucleotides are TGCGCCAGCAGCTCCAGCGCAAACTATGGCTACACCTTC.

Here the CDR3 DNA reads TGTGCCATCGGCCACTTGGAGGATACGCAGTATTTT. Amino acids: CAIGHLEDTQYF. This chain links TRBV10-3 with TRBJ2-3; D not certain. Trimming took 8 bases from V and 6 from J, leaving 12 bases between them. Germline-derived CDR1 and CDR2 are ENHRY and SYGVKD. This CDR3 is built from 12 residues.

The V gene is TRBV5-1, the J gene TRBJ2-1; 7 positions match TRBD1. Germline lookup yields CDR1 SGHRS and CDR2 YFSETQ. The CDR3 contains 15 residues. The J segment lost 4 bases and the V segment lost 3 bases, leaving 7 bases of the junction unmatched. The CDR3 is CASSSTGTAYNEQFF. CDR3 bases: TGCGCCAGCAGCTCGACCGGGACAGCTTACAATGAGCAGTTCTTC.

The V and J genes are TRBV19 and TRBJ2-7; 9 nucleotides align to TRBD1. J gave up 3 bases and V 5 bases, and 8 bases lay outside the gene matches. The CDR3 is 15 residues long. CDR1 is LNHDA and CDR2 is SQIVND in the germline V gene (reference sequence). The CDR3 sequence is CASSSRQGGIYEQYF. CDR3 DNA sequence: TGTGCCAGTAGTTCTAGACAGGGGGGAATCTACGAGCAGTACTTC.

With regard to this clone: A read error may produce the germline difference seen at one junction end. The V and J genes are TRBV28 and TRBJ2-1; 8 bases fit TRBD1. The germline V gene has CDR1 MDHEN and CDR2 SYDVKM. CDR3 length equals 15 residues. The CDR3 nucleotides are TGTGCCACCAGTATGTCAGGGGGCAAGTACAATGAGCAGTTCTTC. It yields the protein CATSMSGGKYNEQFF.

The chain recombines TRBV7-9 with TRBJ2-1; possible D gene TRBD2, 5 bases. Between the trimmed V and J ends, which lost 4 bases and 14 bases, there was a span of 21 bases. Germline values: CDR1 SEHNR, CDR2 FQNEAQ (reference sequence). This CDR3 is built from 14 residues. In DNA, the CDR3 is TGTGCCAGCAGCTACCTACAAGGTAGCGCAGAAGAGTTCTTC. Its translation is CASSYLQGSAEEFF.